A single sample is the source of the 29 T cell receptor beta chains below, sequenced in a study of blood T cell repertoires in COVID-19. Only in-frame clones appear in the TCRdb table, and some are missing; sequencing was by immunoSEQ multiplex PCR. The repertoire holds roughly 200,000 clones, with approximately 82% as singletons. The sequenced material came from PBMCs or T cells enriched from blood (not recorded which). The source of these receptors is a woman aged 55-75 years with acute COVID-19.

J is TRBJ1-6 and V is TRBV27; 10 nucleotides align to TRBD1. The CDR3 totals 15 residues. The germline CDR1 and CDR2 sequences are MNHEY and SMNVEV (reference sequence). V lost 5 bases and J lost 6; bases outside the gene matches: 4. The CDR3 DNA sequence: TGTGCCAGCAGTCCCGGGGACAGGGGTAATTCACCCCTCCACTTT. Its translation is CASSPGDRGNSPLHF.

V and J are TRBV13 and TRBJ2-1; D is perhaps TRBD2 (5 bases). V lost 8 bases and J 10 bases, leaving 15 bases between the germline ends. Germline values: CDR1 PRHDT, CDR2 FYEKMQ (reference sequence). CDR3 size: 12 residues. For the CDR3, the DNA is TGTGCCAGCGGACTGGCCTTCGGGGAGCAGTTCTTC. Translation gives CASGLAFGEQFF.

The rearrangement uses TRBV5-4 and TRBJ2-2, with D perhaps TRBD2 (6 bases). Deletions cut 5 bases from V and 5 bases from J, with 13 bases between. This CDR3 is built from 14 residues. CDR1 is SGHNT and CDR2 is YYREEE in the germline V gene (reference sequence). CDR3 sequence reads: CASRGWGGTGELFF. CDR3 nucleotides: TGTGCCAGCAGGGGGTGGGGAGGTACCGGGGAGCTGTTTTTT.

The chain carries TRBV21-1 and TRBJ2-7; the DNA was not compared with TRBD1, the D call given in the table. TRBV21-1 is deemed a pseudogene. The CDR3 loop spans 15 amino acids. CDR3 sequence (DNA): TGTGCCAGCAGGAATGCCCCGCGACAGTCCTACGAGCAGTACTTC. It translates to CASRNAPRQSYEQYF.

The J gene is TRBJ1-5, the V gene TRBV12-3 or TRBV12-4; D call uncertain. V lost 7 bases to trimming and J lost 0 bases, with 4 bases between them. CDR3 length: 12 residues. CDR3 nucleotide sequence: TGTGCCAGCACCATTAGCAATCAGCCCCAGCATTTT. It is translated as CASTISNQPQHF.

This clone was observed a few times. The V call is TRBV15, the J call TRBJ2-6; 9 bases fit TRBD1. Germline values: CDR1 LNHNV, CDR2 YYDKDF (reference sequence). J lost 1 base, V lost 2 bases, and 9 bases had no gene match. The CDR3 length is 19 residues. The CDR3 DNA follows: TGTGCCACCAGCAGAAACCGGGACAGGGTCTTTTCTGGGGCCAACGTCCTGACTTTC. It codes for CATSRNRDRVFSGANVLTF.

The V call is TRBV28, the J call TRBJ1-2; possibly TRBD1 for D (5 bases). Deletions cut 6 bases from V and 3 bases from J, with 11 bases between. The CDR3 runs 13 residues. Germline loops: CDR1 MDHEN, CDR2 SYDVKM. The CDR3 sequence is CASSRQIHYGYTF. CDR3 DNA sequence: TGTGCCAGCAGCCGACAGATCCACTATGGCTACACCTTC.

This clone was observed a few times. The chain couples TRBV3-1 (or the pseudogene TRBV3-2) to TRBJ2-3, with 11 positions matching TRBD2. CDR1 is LGHDT, CDR2 YNNKEL, per germline (reference sequence). The V gene end was trimmed by 4 bases and the J gene end by 6 bases; junction bases not matched to a gene: 15. The length of the CDR3 is 18 residues. The CDR3 sequence is CASSRRPQGASGRDTQYF. The CDR3 DNA follows: TGTGCCAGCAGCCGAAGACCTCAGGGGGCTAGCGGGAGGGATACGCAGTATTTT.

The V call is TRBV3-1 (or the pseudogene TRBV3-2), the J call TRBJ2-7, with 7 positions matching TRBD2. The germline V gene has CDR1 LGHDT and CDR2 YNNKEL (reference sequence). There are 15 residues in the CDR3. With 1 base clipped from V and 4 bases from J, the junction kept 7 bases outside the gene matches. The CDR3 DNA reads TGTGCCAGCAGCCAAGCGGGAGGAGCCCCTTACGAGCAGTACTTC. It yields the protein CASSQAGGAPYEQYF.

This clone appeared once. V gene TRBV30 combines with J gene TRBJ2-7; D not resolved. The CDR3 sequence is 13 residues long. Germline V CDR1 and CDR2: GTSNPN, SVGIG (reference sequence). Trimming removed 3 bases at V and 4 bases at J, with 13 bases between. DNA of the CDR3: TGTGCCTGGAGGTTCCCCCCCCGGTACGAGCAGTACTTC. Protein: CAWRFPPRYEQYF. The full variable domain, completed using reference TRBV30 and TRBJ2-7, is SQTIHQWPATLVQPVGSPLSLECTVEGTSNPNLYWYRQAAGRGLQLLFYSVGIGQISSEVPQNLSASRPQDRQFILSSKKLLLSDSGFYLCAWRFPPRYEQYFGPGTRLTVT.

The chain links TRBV6-6 to TRBJ1-3; 7 bases fit TRBD1. There are 13 residues in the CDR3. V was pared by 6 bases and J by 16 bases, with 15 bases of the junction left unmatched. Germline CDR1 MNHNY, CDR2 SVGAGI (reference sequence). CDR3 sequence: CASSRGQGEVVYF. The CDR3 nucleotides are TGTGCCAGCAGCAGAGGTCAGGGGGAGGTTGTGTATTTT.

The chain employs TRBV11-2 and TRBJ2-1; D not resolved. Germline loops: CDR1 SGHAT, CDR2 FQNNGV. V was clipped by 0 bases and J by 7 bases, with 13 bases between them. CDR3 length equals 15 residues. The CDR3 DNA is TGTGCCAGCAGCTTAGATGGGTCTAGTGGTAATGAGCAGTTCTTC. Translating gives CASSLDGSSGNEQFF.

The chain uses TRBV28 and TRBJ1-5; TRBD1 might be the D (6 bases). V was clipped by 4 bases and J by 6 bases, with 13 bases between them. The CDR3 is made up of 14 amino acids. CDR1 and CDR2 from the germline V gene are MDHEN and SYDVKM. The CDR3 DNA is TGTGCCAGCAGTTCCCACAGGGTTCGTCAGCCCCAGCATTTT. Protein sequence: CASSSHRVRQPQHF.

The CDR3 sequence: CASSESGYTDTQYF. CDR3 coding DNA: TGTGCCAGCAGCGAAAGCGGGTACACAGATACGCAGTATTTT. This chain uses TRBV9 with TRBJ2-3; perhaps TRBD2 as D (6 bases). The germline V and J ends were trimmed by 3 bases and 2 bases, with 10 bases remaining between them. Per germline, CDR1 SGDLS and CDR2 YYNGEE. There are 14 residues in the CDR3.

This chain uses TRBV7-2 with TRBJ2-3; D may be TRBD2 (7 bases). Germline assignment: CDR1 SGHTA and CDR2 FQGNSA. Trimming shortened V by 0 bases and J by 0 bases, and 13 bases separated the two germline ends. The CDR3 has 17 residues. CDR3 region: CASSLAGGGGSTDTQYF. CDR3 sequence (DNA): TGTGCCAGCAGCTTAGCGGGGGGCGGGGGAAGCACAGATACGCAGTATTTT. Filled out from reference TRBV7-2 and TRBJ2-3, the complete variable domain reads GAGVSQSPSNKVTEKGKDVELRCDPISGHTALYWYRQSLGQGLEFLIYFQGNSAPDKSGLPSDRFSAERTGGSVSTLTIQRTQQEDSAVYLCASSLAGGGGSTDTQYFGPGTRLTVL.

J is TRBJ2-7 and V is TRBV6-5; 11 positions match TRBD1. This CDR3 contains 14 residues. From germline, CDR1 is MNHEY and CDR2 SVGAGI. Trimming cost V 6 bases and J 2 bases; bases outside gene matches: 3. As DNA, the CDR3 is TGTGCCAGCAGGGAGGGACAGGGGGCCTACGAGCAGTACGTC. Encoded protein: CASREGQGAYEQYV.

The chain couples TRBV12-5 to TRBJ2-5, with 8 bases aligning to TRBD1. CDR3 size: 12 residues. The germline V gene has CDR1 LGHNT and CDR2 FRNRAP. Germline trimming cut 6 bases from V and 4 bases from J; bases unmatched to any gene: 1. This CDR3 is CASGDRGETQYF. The DNA for the CDR3 is TGTGCTAGTGGCGACAGGGGAGAGACCCAGTACTTC.

This clone has only one observation. The chain is built from TRBV3-1 (or the pseudogene TRBV3-2) and TRBJ1-2; D gene ambiguous. This CDR3 contains 14 residues. CDR1 is LGHDT and CDR2 is YNNKEL in the germline V gene (reference sequence). Trimming stripped 7 bases from V and 6 bases from J, with 18 bases between. For the CDR3, the DNA is TGTGCCAGCAACTCATACGAGAGGGAAGATGGCTACACCTTC. It yields the protein CASNSYEREDGYTF.

The chain joins TRBV6-2 or TRBV6-3 to TRBJ2-1, with D maybe TRBD1 (5 bases). The length of the CDR3 is 13 residues. The V end was cut by 6 bases, the J end by 14 bases, with 20 bases between. Germline CDR1 reads MNHEY; CDR2 reads SVGEGT. The CDR3 DNA reads TGTGCCAGCAGCCAATCCTCCAGGGATTCGGAGTTCTTC. It yields the protein CASSQSSRDSEFF.

The chain has TRBV30 and TRBJ1-2, with 7 bases matching TRBD1. This CDR3 is built from 13 residues. Germline trimming cut 2 bases from V and 6 bases from J; bases unmatched to any gene: 6. Germline-derived CDR1 and CDR2 are GTSNPN and SVGIG (reference sequence). The CDR3 loop is CAWSWAGGHGYTF. In DNA, the CDR3 is TGTGCCTGGAGTTGGGCAGGGGGACATGGCTACACCTTC.

The CDR3 DNA reads as TGCAGCGTTGGTAAGGGGAACAGCGAGCAGTACTTC. Its protein is CSVGKGNSEQYF. The rearrangement joins TRBV29-1 to TRBJ2-7; tentatively, D is TRBD1 (5 bases). Trimming took 4 bases from V and 6 from J, leaving 13 bases between them. This CDR3 is 12 amino acids long. CDR1 SQVTM and CDR2 ANQGSEA come from the germline V gene.

CDR3 loop: CASSFPGGGYEQYF. Written as DNA, the CDR3 is TGTGCCAGCAGTTTTCCTGGGGGGGGCTACGAGCAGTACTTC. The V call is TRBV28, the J call TRBJ2-7; 7 bases map to TRBD2. CDR3 length equals 14 residues. V trimming: 3 bases; J trimming: 3 bases; junction bases outside the gene matches: 5. CDR1 is MDHEN, CDR2 SYDVKM, per germline. Based on the CDR3 plus reference TRBV28 and TRBJ2-7, the full variable domain is DVKVTQSSRYLVKRTGEKVFLECVQDMDHENMFWYRQDPGLGLRLIYFSYDVKMKEKGDIPEGYSVSREKKERFSLILESASTNQTSMYLCASSFPGGGYEQYFGPGTRLTVT.

The V call is TRBV9, the J call TRBJ2-2, with 9 bases matching TRBD1. There are 16 residues in the CDR3. The germline V gene has CDR1 SGDLS and CDR2 YYNGEE. With 3 bases clipped from V and 2 bases from J, the junction kept 5 bases outside the gene matches. CDR3 DNA: TGTGCCAGCAGCGCGAGGACAGGGGCAAACACCGGGGAGCTGTTTTTT. Amino acid sequence: CASSARTGANTGELFF.

This rearrangement joins TRBV3-1 (or the pseudogene TRBV3-2) to TRBJ2-7; TRBD2 matches at 9 bases. Germline-derived CDR1 and CDR2 are LGHDT and YNNKEL (reference sequence). V dropped 4 bases and J dropped 5; count of bases not matched to a gene: 9. The CDR3 is made up of 15 amino acids. CDR3 sequence: CASSPGGGLANEQYV. The CDR3 DNA follows: TGTGCCAGCAGCCCGGGGGGAGGACTAGCGAACGAGCAGTACGTC.

The chain recombines TRBV29-1 with TRBJ2-1; 8 bases line up with TRBD1. V gave up 4 bases and J gave up 6 bases; unmatched junction bases: 8. The germline gives CDR1 SQVTM, CDR2 ANQGSEA. CDR3 size: 14 residues. The CDR3 sequence: CSVGRPGGLNEQFF. CDR3 sequence (DNA): TGCAGCGTTGGAAGGCCAGGGGGCCTCAATGAGCAGTTCTTC.

The chain employs TRBV5-1 and TRBJ1-1, with no clear D. Germline lookup yields CDR1 SGHRS and CDR2 YFSETQ. Trimming stripped 0 bases from V and 4 bases from J, with 4 bases between. CDR3 length: 12 amino acids. CDR3 bases: TGCGCCAGCAGCTTGGACGGCACTGAAGCTTTCTTT. The encoded protein is CASSLDGTEAFF.

The gene calls are TRBV4-3 and TRBJ2-5, with D hard to call. The germline gives CDR1 LGHNA, CDR2 YSLEER. The V end lost 0 bases, the J end lost 5 bases, and 19 bases lay between the germline ends. This CDR3 is built from 17 residues. In nucleotides, the CDR3 is TGCGCCAGCAGCCAAGATGAGGTGCTAGGCCATAGTGAGACCCAGTACTTC. As protein: CASSQDEVLGHSETQYF.

The V call is TRBV29-1, the J call TRBJ1-2, with 8 bases lining up with TRBD1. Germline CDR1 is SQVTM and CDR2 is ANQGSEA. The V and J ends lost 0 bases and 1 base, in that order; junction bases with no gene match: 7. The CDR3 is 16 residues long. This CDR3 is CSVEEPQGAGNYGYTF. CDR3 coding DNA: TGCAGCGTTGAAGAGCCGCAGGGGGCGGGTAACTATGGCTACACCTTC.

This chain uses TRBV6-5 with TRBJ1-2; D unclear. The V and J ends lost 0 bases and 3 bases respectively, with 11 bases between them. The germline CDR1 and CDR2 sequences are MNHEY and SVGAGI. There are 15 residues in the CDR3. DNA of the CDR3: TGTGCCAGCAGTTACTCGATTTCGGGTCACTATGGCTACACCTTC. Amino acid sequence: CASSYSISGHYGYTF.